The present T cell receptor (beta chain) was sequenced within a study of blood T cell repertoires in COVID-19. Overall study: Italy, Spain and the United States were the sources of the convalescent and acute COVID-19 samples. From T cells, B-cell-depleted T cells, or PBMCs came the material, which was cDNA or gDNA.

J lost 2 bases, V lost 8 bases, and 4 bases had no gene match. The CDR3 is 15 residues long. CDR1 is MDHEN and CDR2 is SYDVKM in the germline V gene. The protocol was immunoSEQ multiplex PCR, while the TCRdb copy is restricted to in-frame clones and leaves out a portion. Found here are some 78,000 clones, about nine tenths of them singletons; the top ten hold 4.5% to 6%. This clone showed up just once. The source of this sequence is a man aged 45-60 years with active or convalescent COVID-19. What was sequenced was peripheral blood. The chain combines TRBV28 with TRBJ2-6; 9 bases fit TRBD1. Here the CDR3 reads CASGTGGAGANVLTF. CDR3 sequence (DNA): TGTGCCAGCGGTACAGGGGGCGCTGGGGCCAACGTCCTGACTTTC.